This TCR beta chain was obtained from a study of cytomegalovirus exposure and HLA in healthy donors. The CDR3 contains 14 residues. Per the germline V gene, CDR1 is MNHEY and CDR2 is SMNVEV (reference sequence). V lost 5 bases and J lost 4; bases outside the gene matches: 6. This PCR relied on a set of 60 Vbeta primers and 13 Jbeta primers. Profiling relied on immunoSEQ multiplex PCR, and the TCRdb table lists in-frame clones only, not all of them. The data show some 100,000 clones, with roughly 80% seen just once and 7.7% held by the top ten. The sequenced sample consisted of PBMCs. The rearrangement joins TRBV27 to TRBJ2-3, with 7 bases lining up with TRBD1. This receptor was taken from a woman between 45 and 65 years old in good health and CMV-seropositive. The CDR3 sequence is CASSPRGTPDTQYF. CDR3 in DNA: TGTGCCAGCAGTCCCAGGGGGACACCAGATACGCAGTATTTT.